These T cell receptor beta chains were read from a single sample in a study of Ad26.COV2.S vaccination and SARS-CoV-2 variants. Assay used: immunoSEQ multiplex PCR; TCRdb lists only in-frame clones, some missing. This sample has about 680,000 clones, with about 90% found just once. The input for sequencing was peripheral blood, taken in a trial of Ad26.COV2.S vaccine versus placebo. These receptors originate from a person between 18 and 65 years old who received the Ad26.COV2.S COVID-19 vaccine or a placebo. Each CDR3 is given with its conserved first and last residue. The order of the fields is V gene, J gene, D gene, clone size, CDR3 DNA, CDR3 protein. D genes are given only for firm matches. Size is omitted from some rows. Given values are once, few, many or a class for expanded clones.

v_gene: TRBV12-3/TRBV12-4; j_gene: TRBJ1-2; d_gene: NA; abundance: NA; CDR3nt: TGTGCCAGCAGTTTAGGAGATGTGTGGGGCTACACCTTC; CDR3aa: CASSLGDVWGYTF
v_gene: TRBV10-3; j_gene: TRBJ2-7; d_gene: NA; abundance: few; CDR3nt: TGTGCCATCAGTGAAGATCAAGCGAATTCCTACGAGCAGTACTTC; CDR3aa: CAISEDQANSYEQYF
v_gene: TRBV11-3; j_gene: TRBJ2-7; d_gene: NA; abundance: NA; CDR3nt: TGTGCCAGCAGCTCACCCGATTGGTACGAGCAGTACTTC; CDR3aa: CASSSPDWYEQYF
v_gene: TRBV7-9; j_gene: TRBJ1-2; d_gene: NA; abundance: NA; CDR3nt: TGTGCCAGCAGCTGGGCAAGTGCCTATGGCTACACCTTC; CDR3aa: CASSWASAYGYTF
v_gene: TRBV18; j_gene: TRBJ2-7; d_gene: NA; abundance: NA; CDR3nt: TGTGCCAGCTCACCACCCGCAGGCACCTACGAGCAGTACTTC; CDR3aa: CASSPPAGTYEQYF
v_gene: TRBV6-1; j_gene: TRBJ1-1; d_gene: TRBD1; abundance: NA; CDR3nt: TGTGCCAGCAGTGACCGGGACAGGGCTGGGGACACTGAAGCTTTCTTT; CDR3aa: CASSDRDRAGDTEAFF
v_gene: TRBV2; j_gene: TRBJ1-2; d_gene: TRBD1; abundance: NA; CDR3nt: TGTGCCAGCTTCTTTACAGGGGCCCGGGGCTACACCTTC; CDR3aa: CASFFTGARGYTF
v_gene: TRBV12-2; j_gene: TRBJ2-7; d_gene: NA; abundance: few; CDR3nt: TGTGCAAGTCGCTTATGGTTGGGGCGGGCCTACGAGCAGTACTTC; CDR3aa: CASRLWLGRAYEQYF
v_gene: TRBV24-1; j_gene: TRBJ2-3; d_gene: TRBD2; abundance: once; CDR3nt: TGTGCCACCTGTGATCCTAGCGGGGGGGGTAGCACAGATACGCAGTATTTT; CDR3aa: CATCDPSGGGSTDTQYF
v_gene: TRBV19; j_gene: TRBJ2-2; d_gene: TRBD1; abundance: few; CDR3nt: TGTGCCAGTAGTATCCCCACAGGGGAGAAAACCGGGGAGCTGTTTTTT; CDR3aa: CASSIPTGEKTGELFF
v_gene: TRBV18; j_gene: TRBJ2-5; d_gene: NA; abundance: NA; CDR3nt: TGTGCCAGCTCACCGAGTCAGAGCCTAGAGACCCAGTACTTC; CDR3aa: CASSPSQSLETQYF
v_gene: TRBV19; j_gene: TRBJ1-3; d_gene: NA; abundance: NA; CDR3nt: TGTGCCAGTAGTATCGGAGGGGGACTCTCTGGAAACACCATATATTTT; CDR3aa: CASSIGGGLSGNTIYF
v_gene: TRBV30; j_gene: TRBJ1-2; d_gene: NA; abundance: NA; CDR3nt: TGTGCCTGGGGTGCCACAGGTAGTCCTTATGGCTACACCTTC; CDR3aa: CAWGATGSPYGYTF
v_gene: TRBV15; j_gene: TRBJ1-4; d_gene: NA; abundance: NA; CDR3nt: TGTGCCACCAGCAGAGAGGCGGCCCCGAATGAAAAACTGTTTTTT; CDR3aa: CATSREAAPNEKLFF
v_gene: TRBV20-1; j_gene: TRBJ1-1; d_gene: NA; abundance: NA; CDR3nt: TGCAGTGCTAGGGGCGAAGCTTTCTTT; CDR3aa: CSARGEAFF
v_gene: TRBV6-1; j_gene: TRBJ1-4; d_gene: NA; abundance: NA; CDR3nt: TGTGCCAGCAGTGAAGTTGATGAAAAACTGTTTTTT; CDR3aa: CASSEVDEKLFF
v_gene: TRBV4-1; j_gene: TRBJ2-7; d_gene: TRBD2; abundance: NA; CDR3nt: TGCGCCAGCGGCGTGACTAGCGGGGTCTCCTACGAGCAGTACTTC; CDR3aa: CASGVTSGVSYEQYF
v_gene: TRBV19; j_gene: TRBJ1-1; d_gene: NA; abundance: NA; CDR3nt: TGTGCCAGTAGTATGCGCCAAGGGACCTCCGGGAACACTGAAGCTTTCTTT; CDR3aa: CASSMRQGTSGNTEAFF
v_gene: TRBV19; j_gene: TRBJ2-5; d_gene: NA; abundance: NA; CDR3nt: TGTGCCAGTAGAAGGGTTTACGGGGTCCAAGAGACCCAGTACTTC; CDR3aa: CASRRVYGVQETQYF
v_gene: TRBV24-1; j_gene: TRBJ2-7; d_gene: NA; abundance: few; CDR3nt: TGTGCCACCAGTGATTTGCCGGTTCAGGCCTACGAGCAGTACTTC; CDR3aa: CATSDLPVQAYEQYF
v_gene: TRBV30; j_gene: TRBJ2-7; d_gene: TRBD2; abundance: few; CDR3nt: TGTGCCTGGAGCCGGGACTATAGCTCCTACGAGCAGTACTTC; CDR3aa: CAWSRDYSSYEQYF
v_gene: TRBV28; j_gene: TRBJ1-1; d_gene: NA; abundance: NA; CDR3nt: TGTGCCAGCAAACTCACAGGGAAGAACACTGAAGCTTTCTTT; CDR3aa: CASKLTGKNTEAFF
v_gene: TRBV24-1; j_gene: TRBJ2-2; d_gene: TRBD1; abundance: NA; CDR3nt: TGTGCCACCAGTCGCCGGGACAGCACGAACACCGGGGAGCTGTTTTTT; CDR3aa: CATSRRDSTNTGELFF
v_gene: TRBV6-5; j_gene: TRBJ2-1; d_gene: NA; abundance: NA; CDR3nt: TGTGCCAGCAGTCGGGGGGCATACGACAATGAGCAGTTCTTC; CDR3aa: CASSRGAYDNEQFF
v_gene: TRBV21-1; j_gene: TRBJ1-5; d_gene: NA; abundance: NA; CDR3nt: TGTGCCAGCAGCAAAGAGGAGGGAAGGCAGCCCCAGCATTTT; CDR3aa: CASSKEEGRQPQHF
v_gene: TRBV5-5; j_gene: TRBJ1-1; d_gene: NA; abundance: NA; CDR3nt: TGTGCCAGCAGCTTGGTACGTGAAGCTTTCTTT; CDR3aa: CASSLVREAFF
v_gene: TRBV6-5; j_gene: TRBJ2-5; d_gene: NA; abundance: NA; CDR3nt: TGTGCCAGCAGTTTAGATCCCGGGACAAGACAAGAGACCCAGTACTTC; CDR3aa: CASSLDPGTRQETQYF
v_gene: TRBV30; j_gene: TRBJ1-5; d_gene: NA; abundance: NA; CDR3nt: TGTGCCTGGAGTGGTGGGGGGGATCAGCCCCAGCATTTT; CDR3aa: CAWSGGGDQPQHF
v_gene: TRBV4-2; j_gene: TRBJ1-3; d_gene: NA; abundance: NA; CDR3nt: TGTGCCAGCAGCCAAGATCGGAAGGCGACCTCTGGAAACACCATATATTTT; CDR3aa: CASSQDRKATSGNTIYF
v_gene: TRBV29-1; j_gene: TRBJ2-2; d_gene: TRBD1; abundance: NA; CDR3nt: TGCAGCGTCTCGGGACAGGGTCTCACCGGGGAGCTGTTTTTT; CDR3aa: CSVSGQGLTGELFF
v_gene: TRBV30; j_gene: TRBJ2-7; d_gene: NA; abundance: NA; CDR3nt: TGTGCCTGGAGTTCGGGGAACGAGCAGTACTTC; CDR3aa: CAWSSGNEQYF
v_gene: TRBV7-8; j_gene: TRBJ2-1; d_gene: NA; abundance: NA; CDR3nt: TGTGCCAGCAGCTTAGAGGGTTCGGGTTACAATGAGCAGTTCTTC; CDR3aa: CASSLEGSGYNEQFF
v_gene: TRBV10-3; j_gene: TRBJ2-2; d_gene: NA; abundance: few; CDR3nt: TGTGCCATCAGTGAGGTGAACACCGGGGAGCTGTTTTTT; CDR3aa: CAISEVNTGELFF
v_gene: TRBV15; j_gene: TRBJ1-1; d_gene: NA; abundance: few; CDR3nt: TGTGCCACCAGCAGCCGGGCGGCGGACACTGAAGCTTTCTTT; CDR3aa: CATSSRAADTEAFF
v_gene: TRBV3-1/TRBV3-2; j_gene: TRBJ1-6; d_gene: NA; abundance: NA; CDR3nt: TGTGCCAGCAGTTTAAGCTACTATAATTCACCCCTCCACTTT; CDR3aa: CASSLSYYNSPLHF
v_gene: TRBV5-4; j_gene: TRBJ2-3; d_gene: NA; abundance: NA; CDR3nt: TGTGCCAGCAGACAGGATCATTCTCGAACAGATACGCAGTATTTT; CDR3aa: CASRQDHSRTDTQYF
v_gene: TRBV9; j_gene: TRBJ2-5; d_gene: TRBD2; abundance: many; CDR3nt: TGTGCCAGCAGCGTAGCCCCTCGGTCGGGAGGAGAGACCCAGTACTTC; CDR3aa: CASSVAPRSGGETQYF
v_gene: TRBV19; j_gene: TRBJ2-7; d_gene: TRBD1; abundance: NA; CDR3nt: TGTGCCAGTACCCCGGGGACAGGCGGTTACGAGCAGTACTTC; CDR3aa: CASTPGTGGYEQYF
v_gene: TRBV2; j_gene: TRBJ2-7; d_gene: NA; abundance: NA; CDR3nt: TGTGCCAGCAGTGAAGTCGGGGGGCCCTACGAGCAGTACTTC; CDR3aa: CASSEVGGPYEQYF
v_gene: TRBV19; j_gene: TRBJ2-3; d_gene: TRBD2; abundance: NA; CDR3nt: TGTGCCAGTAGTCTGACTAGCGGGGGGCCCGCTAGCACAGATACGCAGTATTTT; CDR3aa: CASSLTSGGPASTDTQYF
v_gene: TRBV2; j_gene: TRBJ1-1; d_gene: TRBD1; abundance: NA; CDR3nt: TGTGCCAGACGACAGGGAGCGAACACTGAAGCTTTCTTT; CDR3aa: CARRQGANTEAFF
v_gene: TRBV12-5; j_gene: TRBJ2-5; d_gene: NA; abundance: NA; CDR3nt: TGTGCTAGTGGTTTGGCCGACAGCCAAGAGACCCAGTACTTC; CDR3aa: CASGLADSQETQYF
v_gene: TRBV5-1; j_gene: TRBJ2-3; d_gene: NA; abundance: once; CDR3nt: TGCGCCAGCAGCTTCTTTGGCACAGATACGCAGTATTTT; CDR3aa: CASSFFGTDTQYF
v_gene: TRBV4-2; j_gene: TRBJ2-7; d_gene: NA; abundance: NA; CDR3nt: TGTGCCAGCAGCCAAGCTCTAGGGGGTCGCTACGAGCAGTACTTC; CDR3aa: CASSQALGGRYEQYF
v_gene: TRBV11-2; j_gene: TRBJ2-6; d_gene: TRBD2; abundance: NA; CDR3nt: TGTGCCAGCAGCTTAGGCGGGGGAAGTGGGGCCAACGTCCTGACTTTC; CDR3aa: CASSLGGGSGANVLTF
v_gene: TRBV5-1; j_gene: TRBJ2-7; d_gene: TRBD1; abundance: NA; CDR3nt: TGCGCCAGCAGCTTGGCCGAGACAGGGGTCGAGCAGTACTTC; CDR3aa: CASSLAETGVEQYF
v_gene: TRBV18; j_gene: TRBJ1-2; d_gene: TRBD1; abundance: once; CDR3nt: TGTGCCAGCTCACCAAACAGGGGGGGCTACACCTTC; CDR3aa: CASSPNRGGYTF
v_gene: TRBV19; j_gene: TRBJ1-5; d_gene: NA; abundance: NA; CDR3nt: TGTGCCAGTAGTATCCGGGCTCAGCCCCAGCATTTT; CDR3aa: CASSIRAQPQHF
v_gene: TRBV18; j_gene: TRBJ2-7; d_gene: TRBD2; abundance: NA; CDR3nt: TGTGCCAGCTCACCTGGGACTAGCGGAGACGGGCAGTACTTC; CDR3aa: CASSPGTSGDGQYF
v_gene: TRBV30; j_gene: TRBJ1-2; d_gene: TRBD1; abundance: few; CDR3nt: TGTGCCTGGAGTGCAGGGGGCTATGGCTACACCTTC; CDR3aa: CAWSAGGYGYTF
v_gene: TRBV14; j_gene: TRBJ2-5; d_gene: NA; abundance: NA; CDR3nt: TGTGCCAGCAGCCAAGAGAGGGGGTACCAAGAGACCCAGTACTTC; CDR3aa: CASSQERGYQETQYF
v_gene: TRBV4-3; j_gene: TRBJ1-2; d_gene: NA; abundance: NA; CDR3nt: TGCGCCAGCAGCCAAGATAGCAGGGGTACCTATGGCTACACCTTC; CDR3aa: CASSQDSRGTYGYTF
v_gene: TRBV7-9; j_gene: TRBJ1-3; d_gene: TRBD1; abundance: many; CDR3nt: TGTGCCAGCAGCTTAAGACAGGGGCTCTCTGGAAACACCATATATTTT; CDR3aa: CASSLRQGLSGNTIYF
v_gene: TRBV19; j_gene: TRBJ1-2; d_gene: TRBD1; abundance: once; CDR3nt: TGTGCCAGTAGTTGGACAGGGAGCTATGGCTACACCTTC; CDR3aa: CASSWTGSYGYTF
v_gene: TRBV27; j_gene: TRBJ2-2; d_gene: NA; abundance: few; CDR3nt: TGTGCCAGCAGTTTAGGCACCGGGGAGCTGTTTTTT; CDR3aa: CASSLGTGELFF
v_gene: TRBV10-3; j_gene: TRBJ2-1; d_gene: NA; abundance: NA; CDR3nt: TGTGCCATCAAGGGGAATAACTACAATGAGCAGTTCTTC; CDR3aa: CAIKGNNYNEQFF